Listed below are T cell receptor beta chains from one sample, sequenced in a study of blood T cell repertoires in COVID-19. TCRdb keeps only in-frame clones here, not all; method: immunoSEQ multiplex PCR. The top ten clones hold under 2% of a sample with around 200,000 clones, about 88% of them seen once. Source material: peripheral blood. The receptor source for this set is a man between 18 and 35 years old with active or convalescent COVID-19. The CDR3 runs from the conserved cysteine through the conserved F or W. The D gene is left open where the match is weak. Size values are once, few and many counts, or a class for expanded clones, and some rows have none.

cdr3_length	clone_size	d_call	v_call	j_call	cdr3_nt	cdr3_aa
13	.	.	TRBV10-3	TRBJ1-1	TGTGCCATCAGTGAGTCGAGTAACACTGAAGCTTTCTTT	CAISESSNTEAFF
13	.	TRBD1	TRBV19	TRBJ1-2	TGTACCAGTAGCCAAGGACAGGGCTGGGGCTACACCTTC	CTSSQGQGWGYTF
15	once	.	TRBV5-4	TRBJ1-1	TGTGCCAGCAGCTTAGACAGGCGCTCGGGCACTGAAGCTTTCTTT	CASSLDRRSGTEAFF
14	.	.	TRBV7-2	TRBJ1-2	TGTGCCAGCAGCTTACGGGGGGAGGGAGGTGGCTACACCTTC	CASSLRGEGGGYTF
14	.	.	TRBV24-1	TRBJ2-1	TGTGCCACCAGTGATTTGCATGGGGGGAATGAGCAGTTCTTC	CATSDLHGGNEQFF
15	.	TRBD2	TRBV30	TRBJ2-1	TGTGCCTGGAAACTCCCGGGGGGGCCCTACAATGAGCAGTTCTTC	CAWKLPGGPYNEQFF
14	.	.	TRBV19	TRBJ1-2	TGTGCCAGTAGCCGGGACATCCAGATCCATGGCTACACCTTC	CASSRDIQIHGYTF
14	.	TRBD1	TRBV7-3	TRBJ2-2	TGTGCCAGCAGCCCCCCAGGGGGCACCGGGGAGCTGTTTTTT	CASSPPGGTGELFF
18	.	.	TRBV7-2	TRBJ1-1	TGTGCCAGCAGCTTAGTTCCCCCTTCGGGGGGACGGAACACTGAAGCTTTCTTT	CASSLVPPSGGRNTEAFF
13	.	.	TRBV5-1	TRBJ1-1	TGCGCCAGCAGCTTGCGGGGGGGTACTGAAGCTTTCTTT	CASSLRGGTEAFF
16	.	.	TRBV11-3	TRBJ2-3	TGTGCCAGCAGCTTGGATAAGCGGGCTGGCACAGATACGCAGTATTTT	CASSLDKRAGTDTQYF
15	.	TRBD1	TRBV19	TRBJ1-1	TGTGCCAGTAGTAGTCTAAGGACAGGGGGTCCTGAAGCTTTCTTT	CASSSLRTGGPEAFF
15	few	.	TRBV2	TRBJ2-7	TGTGCCAGCAGTGAAGGATCAGGGGTCCCCTACGAGCAGTACTTC	CASSEGSGVPYEQYF
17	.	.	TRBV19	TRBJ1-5	TGTGCCAGTAGTATACGTAGACAGGCGGGGGGCAATCAGCCCCAGCATTTT	CASSIRRQAGGNQPQHF
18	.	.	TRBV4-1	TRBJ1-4	TGCGCCAGCAGCCAAGATCGTACGAACAGGGCGGCTAATGAAAAACTGTTTTTT	CASSQDRTNRAANEKLFF
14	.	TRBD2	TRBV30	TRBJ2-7	TGTGCCTGGAGTGGCGGGGGGAGCCTTTACGAGCAGTACTTC	CAWSGGGSLYEQYF